This T cell receptor (beta chain) was identified in a study of blood T cell repertoires in COVID-19. Study context: COVID-19 samples, acute and convalescent, were from the United States, Italy and Spain.

Authors' methods: Reference gene primers were amplified, and this amplification served to estimate nucleated cell counts. Profiling relied on immunoSEQ multiplex PCR, and the TCRdb table lists in-frame clones only, not all of them. That table gives V, J and clone size, and the DNA gave D and trimming. The sample has 90,000 to 150,000 clones; about nine tenths are singletons. Germline lookup yields CDR1 GTSNPN and CDR2 SVGIG (reference sequence). This CDR3 comprises 14 residues. The junction had 3 bases not matched to a gene; V was cut back by 3 bases and J by 0 bases. The V call is TRBV30, the J call TRBJ1-2; 8 bases match TRBD1. This TCR came from a man in his 70s who had recovered from COVID-19. The sequenced sample consisted of peripheral blood. The CDR3 region is CAWRGQGSNYGYTF. CDR3 nucleotides: TGTGCCTGGAGAGGACAGGGCTCTAACTATGGCTACACCTTC.